Each of the 32 T cell receptor beta chains below was sequenced from the same sample in a study of metastatic and nonmetastatic thyroid tumors. Using MiXCR, TCRdb reanalyzed the PCR reads. Among roughly 20,000 clones listed, 35% to 40% were seen once. There were no patients who had received any treatment before thyroid surgery. Specimen: tumor tissue. All receptors come from a female donor with papillary thyroid cancer or a benign thyroid nodule (not recorded which). Some clones in this sample may be carry-over from other donors' samples.

This clone was counted a few times. The chain is built from TRBV24-1 and TRBJ2-7; 8 nucleotides agree with TRBD2. Germline V gives CDR1 KGHDR, CDR2 SFDVKD. CDR3 size: 16 residues. With 0 bases clipped from V and 1 base from J, the junction kept 4 bases outside the gene matches. CDR3 in amino acids: CATSDLTAGGSYEQYF. DNA of the CDR3: TGTGCCACCAGTGATTTGACGGCGGGAGGATCCTACGAGCAGTACTTC.

This clone was recorded a few times. The chain links TRBV6-1 to TRBJ2-5; 12 bases match TRBD2. The CDR3 spans 15 residues. Germline loops: CDR1 MNHNS, CDR2 SASEGT. V was pared by 2 bases and J by 4 bases, with 2 bases of the junction left unmatched. CDR3 loop: CASSELAGGPETQYF. Here the CDR3 DNA reads TGTGCCAGCAGTGAACTAGCGGGAGGGCCAGAGACCCAGTACTTC.

The chain employs TRBV25-1 and TRBJ1-4, with TRBD1 as a possible D gene (5 bases). The CDR3 sequence is 14 residues long. V was cut by 3 bases and J by 5 bases, with 10 bases left in between. Germline values: CDR1 MGHDK, CDR2 SYGVNS. This CDR3 reads CASSDPEGNEKLFF. CDR3 nucleotides: TGTGCCAGCAGTGACCCCGAGGGGAATGAAAAACTGTTTTTT.

This clone was detected a few times. This chain joins TRBV15 and TRBJ1-4; D uncertain. This CDR3 is built from 14 residues. The germline gives CDR1 LNHNV, CDR2 YYDKDF (reference sequence). V lost 4 bases and J lost 0, with 6 bases in between. CDR3 sequence (DNA): TGTGCCACCAGCACCGTACCAACTAATGAAAAACTGTTTTTT. It codes for CATSTVPTNEKLFF.

The J gene is TRBJ2-5, the V gene TRBV7-9; TRBD2 matches 7 bases. J lost 7 bases, V lost 5 bases, and 13 bases had no gene match. Germline assignment: CDR1 SEHNR and CDR2 FQNEAQ (reference sequence). This CDR3 contains 15 residues. CDR3 residues: CASSPDGAGVMTQYF. CDR3 coding DNA: TGTGCCAGCAGCCCCGATGGCGCGGGAGTCATGACCCAGTACTTC.

This rearrangement joins TRBV6-1 to TRBJ2-1, with D possibly TRBD2 on 5 matching bases. This CDR3 comprises 16 residues. Germline CDR1 MNHNS, CDR2 SASEGT. V lost 6 bases and J lost 8, with 23 bases in between. CDR3 protein: CASSESGLGMGDEQFF. The CDR3 coding sequence is TGTGCCAGCAGCGAATCTGGACTCGGAATGGGAGATGAGCAGTTCTTC.

A few counts support this clone. The V gene is TRBV28, the J gene TRBJ2-3; 7 bases agree with TRBD1. Germline trimming cut 7 bases from V and 4 bases from J; bases unmatched to any gene: 8. Germline loops: CDR1 MDHEN, CDR2 SYDVKM. The CDR3 sequence is 14 residues long. The CDR3 reads CASTDRDYADTQYF. As DNA, the CDR3 is TGTGCCAGCACCGACAGGGATTACGCAGATACGCAGTATTTT.

This chain connects TRBV11-2 to TRBJ2-7; no clear D. The CDR3 runs 14 residues. The germline gives CDR1 SGHAT, CDR2 FQNNGV. Trimming took 1 base from V and 1 from J, leaving 8 bases between them. CDR3 nucleotide sequence: TGTGCCAGCAGCTTAGGGGTGACTTCCTACGAGCAGTACTTC. Translating it yields CASSLGVTSYEQYF. Full variable domain (rest looked up from reference TRBV11-2 and TRBJ2-7): EAGVAQSPRYKIIEKRQSVAFWCNPISGHATLYWYQQILGQGPKLLIQFQNNGVVDDSQLPKDRFSAERLKGVDSTLKIQPAKLEDSAVYLCASSLGVTSYEQYFGPGTRLTVT.

The gene calls are TRBV4-1 and TRBJ1-6; D not certain. V was cut by 0 bases and J by 9 bases, with 15 bases left in between. Germline CDR1 is MGHRA and CDR2 is YSYEKL. The CDR3 spans 16 residues. The CDR3 region is CASSQDPLHEGSPLHF. Written as DNA, the CDR3 is TGCGCCAGCAGCCAAGATCCCCTTCACGAGGGTTCACCCCTCCACTTT.

CDR3 nucleotide sequence: TGTGCCAGCAGTTTTCCCCGGGGACAGTCGGAGACCCAGTACTTC. Amino acids: CASSFPRGQSETQYF. The V gene is TRBV6-5, the J gene TRBJ2-5, with 7 bases matching TRBD1. This CDR3 has 15 residues. CDR1 and CDR2 (germline): MNHEY, SVGAGI. V shed 4 bases, J shed 5 bases, and the junction held 10 bases outside the gene matches.

The rearrangement uses TRBV6-1 and TRBJ1-5; TRBD1 aligns across 10 bases. Per germline, CDR1 MNHNS and CDR2 SASEGT. V shed 6 bases and J 9 bases; nucleotides not matched to a gene: 8. The length of the CDR3 is 14 residues. The CDR3 sequence: CASRKTGGGGPQHF. The DNA for the CDR3 is TGTGCCAGCAGAAAGACAGGGGGCGGGGGGCCCCAGCATTTT.

In regard to this clone: At one boundary the junction diverges from the germline segment, which might be a read error. CDR3 sequence reads: CATSRETGGASNEQFF. CDR3 sequence (DNA): TGTGCCACCAGCCGAGAGACCGGGGGGGCGTCTAATGAGCAGTTCTTC. This chain joins TRBV15 and TRBJ2-1; 8 bases are shared with TRBD2. This CDR3 is 16 amino acids long. CDR1 and CDR2 from the germline V gene are LNHNV and YYDKDF (reference sequence).

This clone was seen a handful of times. V is TRBV6-2 or TRBV6-3 and J is TRBJ2-2, with a possible D match to TRBD1 (5 bases). Trimming removed 4 bases from V and 7 bases from J, with 10 bases in between. The CDR3 covers 13 residues. In germline, CDR1 is MNHEY, CDR2 SVGEGT. This CDR3 reads CASSSLGVGELFF. The DNA of the CDR3 is TGTGCCAGCAGTTCCTTAGGGGTCGGGGAGCTGTTTTTT.

The J gene is TRBJ2-7, the V gene TRBV2, with D possibly being TRBD2 (6 bases). V lost 6 bases, J lost 2 bases, and 11 bases lay in between. Germline assignment: CDR1 SNHLY and CDR2 FYNNEI. The CDR3 covers 13 residues. The CDR3 reads CASRLARTYEQYF. CDR3 bases: TGTGCCAGCAGGCTAGCGAGGACCTACGAGCAGTACTTC.

This clone appeared a few times. The CDR3 is CASSPGGYTEAFF. The CDR3 DNA is TGTGCCAGCAGTCCCGGGGGATACACTGAAGCTTTCTTT. V usage is TRBV6-1 and J usage is TRBJ1-1; tentative D call: TRBD1 (5 bases). CDR1 is MNHNS, CDR2 SASEGT, per germline. V lost 5 bases and J lost 3, with 10 bases in between. This CDR3 is 13 amino acids long.

The gene calls are TRBV19 and TRBJ1-4; no firm D call. V lost 2 bases and J 7 bases, leaving 5 bases between the germline ends. In germline, CDR1 is LNHDA, CDR2 SQIVND (reference sequence). This CDR3 is built from 12 residues. The chain's CDR3 is CASSISGEKLFF. The CDR3 DNA sequence: TGTGCCAGTAGTATATCAGGTGAAAAACTGTTTTTT.

The chain employs TRBV10-3 and TRBJ2-2; 12 nucleotides align to TRBD2. The trim removed 3 bases at V and 6 bases at J, leaving 8 bases unmatched. This CDR3 is 17 amino acids long. Germline values: CDR1 ENHRY, CDR2 SYGVKD. The CDR3 DNA reads TGTGCCATCAGTGACCAGCCCGGACTAGCGGGACCCGGGGAGCTGTTTTTT. Amino acids: CAISDQPGLAGPGELFF.

The V call is TRBV14, the J call TRBJ2-2; perhaps TRBD2 as D (6 bases). Germline V gene lookup returns CDR1 SGHDN and CDR2 FVKESK. This CDR3 is 18 amino acids long. Trimming pared 4 bases from V and 3 bases from J, leaving 21 bases between. Here the CDR3 DNA reads TGTGCCAGCAGCCCGGGACGGGGGACGGACCGGGACACCGGGGAGCTGTTTTTT. This sequence encodes CASSPGRGTDRDTGELFF.

V and J are TRBV11-3 and TRBJ1-2; D is undetermined. V lost 3 bases, J lost 2 bases, and 10 bases lay in between. In germline, CDR1 is SGHNT, CDR2 YENEEA. This CDR3 is built from 14 residues. DNA of the CDR3: TGTGCCAGCAGCTTGGACGGTCTGAACTATGGCTACACCTTC. As protein: CASSLDGLNYGYTF.

A remark on this clone: The sample carries other DNA sequences with the same CDR3. V and J are TRBV6-1 and TRBJ2-2; D may match TRBD1 or TRBD2 (5 bases each). V lost 6 bases to trimming and J lost 0 bases, with 8 bases between them. The CDR3 spans 14 residues. Germline-derived CDR1 and CDR2 are MNHNS and SASEGT. For the CDR3, the DNA is TGTGCCAGCAGCGGGACGGCGAACACCGGGGAGCTGTTTTTT. Its translation is CASSGTANTGELFF.

This clone has a handful of counts. The V gene is TRBV20-1, the J gene TRBJ1-2, with a tentative D call TRBD1 (5 bases). V was pared by 3 bases and J by 7 bases, with 15 bases between. The CDR3 spans 13 residues. CDR1 DFQATT and CDR2 SNEGSKA come from the germline V gene (reference sequence). Here the CDR3 reads CSASLPDSSGYTF. In DNA, the CDR3 is TGCAGTGCTAGTCTCCCCGACAGTTCTGGCTACACCTTC.

This clone turned up a few times. The chain carries TRBV28 and TRBJ2-7, with D possibly TRBD1 on 5 matching bases. V shed 6 bases and J shed 4 bases, with 13 bases lying between them. The CDR3 extends over 13 amino acids. Germline V gene lookup returns CDR1 MDHEN and CDR2 SYDVKM. Here the CDR3 DNA reads TGTGCCAGCAGCCGCCCCCAGGGATACGAGCAGTACTTC. Its protein product is CASSRPQGYEQYF.

This clone has only a few counts. The rearrangement joins TRBV28 to TRBJ1-1; D is undetermined. Trimming took off 2 bases at V and 7 bases at J, with 5 bases between the two ends. The CDR3 consists of 11 residues. Looked up from germline, CDR1 is MDHEN and CDR2 is SYDVKM. The CDR3 DNA is TGTGCCAGCAGTTTAAGCTTTGAAGCTTTCTTT. The encoded protein is CASSLSFEAFF. Full variable domain (missing parts from reference TRBV28 and TRBJ1-1): DVKVTQSSRYLVKRTGEKVFLECVQDMDHENMFWYRQDPGLGLRLIYFSYDVKMKEKGDIPEGYSVSREKKERFSLILESASTNQTSMYLCASSLSFEAFFGQGTRLTVV.

This clone appeared a few times. This sequence joins TRBV10-3 and TRBJ2-7; TRBD1 aligns across 9 bases. The CDR3 has 14 amino acids. Trimming at V came to 3 bases and at J to 7 bases, leaving 7 bases not matched to a gene. Germline CDR1 reads ENHRY; CDR2 reads SYGVKD. For the CDR3, the DNA is TGTGCCATCAGTGAAGGGACAGGGCCTCGGGAGCAGTACTTC. Protein sequence: CAISEGTGPREQYF.

This clone was seen a handful of times. The gene calls are TRBV6-2 or TRBV6-3 and TRBJ2-7; no definite D call. With 6 bases removed from V and 1 base from J, the gap between germline ends came to 13 bases. The V gene's germline CDR1 is MNHEY and CDR2 SVGEGT. The CDR3 loop spans 14 amino acids. In DNA, the CDR3 is TGTGCCAGCAGACCTACAGCACAGTCCTACGAGCAGTACTTC. It codes for CASRPTAQSYEQYF.

CDR3 in DNA: TGTGCCAGCAGCTTAGAGTCCTCGGATGAGCAGTTCTTC. Translating it yields CASSLESSDEQFF. This chain links TRBV7-2 with TRBJ2-1, with D unresolved. Trimming shortened V by 1 base and J by 8 bases, and 9 bases separated the two germline ends. The CDR3 totals 13 residues. Germline V gene sequence: CDR1 SGHTA, CDR2 FQGNSA.

This chain links TRBV7-6 with TRBJ2-1, with TRBD2 matching over 10 bases. This CDR3 is built from 15 residues. The germline gives CDR1 SGHVS, CDR2 FNYEAQ. V shed 5 bases, J shed 5 bases, and the junction held 6 bases outside the gene matches. The CDR3 sequence is CASSDWTSGNNEQFF. CDR3 in DNA: TGTGCCAGCAGCGATTGGACTAGCGGCAACAATGAGCAGTTCTTC.

Only a few counts were recorded for this clone. The V call is TRBV27, the J call TRBJ2-7; 10 nucleotides align to TRBD1. J was trimmed by 12 bases and V by 3 bases; bases with no gene match: 17. This CDR3 has 16 residues. Germline CDR1 MNHEY, CDR2 SMNVEV (reference sequence). This CDR3 reads CASSFYPGQGDLKRYF. In DNA form, the CDR3 reads TGTGCCAGCAGTTTCTATCCTGGACAGGGGGACCTAAAGCGGTACTTC.

This clone was recorded once. The chain carries TRBV30 and TRBJ2-7; D call uncertain. Trimming stripped 0 bases from V and 6 bases from J, with 15 bases between. CDR3 length: 14 residues. CDR1 is GTSNPN, CDR2 SVGIG, per germline (reference sequence). The CDR3 coding sequence is TGTGCCTGGAGTGTACACGGGTCTTCAAGCGAGCAGTACTTC. It specifies CAWSVHGSSSEQYF.

The rearrangement uses TRBV7-8 and TRBJ2-2; no firm D call. The V end was cut by 2 bases, the J end by 0 bases, with 10 bases between. From germline, CDR1 is SGHVS and CDR2 FQNEAQ. The CDR3 is made up of 16 amino acids. The DNA for the CDR3 is TGTGCCAGCAGCTTAAGGCAGTTCGCGAACACCGGGGAGCTGTTTTTT. This codes for CASSLRQFANTGELFF.

The chain combines TRBV6-5 with TRBJ1-3; no clear D. Germline assignment: CDR1 MNHEY and CDR2 SVGAGI. V lost 4 bases and J 0 bases, leaving 10 bases between the germline ends. The CDR3 totals 15 residues. The CDR3: CASSFGGFSGNTIYF. CDR3 DNA: TGTGCCAGCAGTTTTGGAGGGTTCTCTGGAAACACCATATATTTT.

This clone was detected only a few times. It is likely a read error, because the conserved phenylalanine at the end of the CDR3 is missing. This chain links TRBV6-1 with TRBJ1-2; D is ambiguous. The CDR3 has 13 residues. Trimming took off 4 bases at V and 2 bases at J, with 8 bases between the two ends. Germline V gene lookup returns CDR1 MNHNS and CDR2 SASEGT. In DNA, the CDR3 is TGTGCCAGCAGTGCGACAACGAACTATGGCTACACCCTC. As protein: CASSATTNYGYTL.